The 25 T cell receptor beta chains in this list originate from one sample, sequenced in a study of CD8+ T cells in alopecia areata. RNA extraction and reverse transcription yielded cDNA as sequencing template. The protocol was immunoSEQ multiplex PCR, while the TCRdb copy is restricted to in-frame clones and leaves out a portion. The profile shows some 82,000 clones, roughly 51% of them singletons. The sample consisted of NKG2D-high CD8+ T cells sorted from blood. These receptor sequences come from a human donor with alopecia areata.

The rearrangement uses TRBV28 and TRBJ1-5; no clear D gene. The V end lost 3 bases, the J end lost 2 bases, and 5 bases lay between the germline ends. Germline CDR1 is MDHEN and CDR2 is SYDVKM. CDR3 length: 13 residues. CDR3 sequence reads: CASSFGGNQPQHF. The DNA of the CDR3 is TGTGCCAGCAGTTTCGGTGGCAATCAGCCCCAGCATTTT.

The gene calls are TRBV30 and TRBJ2-1; 7 bases agree with TRBD1. CDR3 length equals 11 residues. V dropped 2 bases and J dropped 10; count of bases not matched to a gene: 2. Per germline, CDR1 GTSNPN and CDR2 SVGIG (reference sequence). DNA of the CDR3: TGTGCCTGGAGTCAGGGGGTCGAGCAGTTCTTC. Translated, it gives CAWSQGVEQFF.

The chain uses TRBV29-1 and TRBJ2-6; D is uncertain. Germline V gene lookup returns CDR1 SQVTM and CDR2 ANQGSEA. V lost 4 bases to trimming and J lost 2 bases, with 6 bases between them. The CDR3 loop spans 13 amino acids. CDR3 bases: TGCAGCGTTGTAGACCCTGGGGCCAACGTCCTGACTTTC. Encoded protein: CSVVDPGANVLTF. The variable domain in full, with the rest retrieved from reference TRBV29-1 and TRBJ2-6, is SAVISQKPSRDICQRGTSLTIQCQVDSQVTMMFWYRQQPGQSLTLIATANQGSEATYESGFVIDKFPISRPNLTFSTLTVSNMSPEDSSIYLCSVVDPGANVLTFGAGSRLTVL.

The gene calls are TRBV29-1 and TRBJ1-1; D is ambiguous. The CDR3 is 13 residues long. Between the trimmed V and J ends, which lost 5 bases and 5 bases, there was a span of 15 bases. Germline assignment: CDR1 SQVTM and CDR2 ANQGSEA. CDR3 nucleotides: TGCAGCGTTAAAAAGGAGGGTCGGACTGAAGCTTTCTTT. As protein: CSVKKEGRTEAFF.

The chain joins TRBV7-9 to TRBJ2-7; the D is unclear. V lost 2 bases and J 6 bases, leaving 5 bases between the germline ends. The CDR3 runs to 11 residues. Germline V gene data show CDR1 as SEHNR and CDR2 as FQNEAQ (reference sequence). This CDR3 is CASSLTGEQYF. As DNA, the CDR3 is TGTGCCAGCAGCTTAACTGGCGAGCAGTACTTC.

This rearrangement joins TRBV25-1 to TRBJ2-5; D possibly corresponds to TRBD1 (5 bases). Deletions cut 6 bases from V and 5 bases from J, with 16 bases between. The germline V gene encodes CDR1 MGHDK and CDR2 SYGVNS. The CDR3 runs 14 residues. DNA of the CDR3: TGTGCCAGCAGCGAACCTAAGGGGCCCGAGACCCAGTACTTC. Residues: CASSEPKGPETQYF.

V is TRBV5-4 and J is TRBJ2-5; 9 bases line up with TRBD1. The J segment lost 4 bases and the V segment lost 4 bases, leaving 11 bases of the junction unmatched. CDR1 and CDR2 (germline): SGHNT, YYREEE (reference sequence). The CDR3 runs 16 residues. The CDR3 region is CASSELPQGARETQYF. In nucleotides, the CDR3 is TGTGCCAGCAGCGAGCTACCACAGGGGGCCCGAGAGACCCAGTACTTC.

CDR3 sequence reads: CASSLGQGAYEQYF. In DNA form, the CDR3 reads TGTGCCAGCAGCTTGGGACAGGGGGCCTACGAGCAGTACTTC. The chain joins TRBV5-6 to TRBJ2-7; 9 bases are shared with TRBD1. The CDR3 extends over 14 amino acids. J was trimmed by 2 bases and V by 0 bases; bases with no gene match: 0. CDR1 is SGHDT, CDR2 YYEEEE, per germline.

The rearrangement links TRBV6-5 to TRBJ2-6; D could derive from TRBD1 or TRBD2 (5 bases each). V lost 4 bases, J lost 4 bases, and 11 bases lay in between. The CDR3 is 15 amino acids. The germline CDR1 and CDR2 sequences are MNHEY and SVGAGI. The CDR3 sequence is CASSSGPLGANVLTF. The CDR3 nucleotides read TGTGCCAGCAGTTCGGGACCGCTCGGGGCCAACGTCCTGACTTTC.

The chain has TRBV30 and TRBJ2-7; TRBD2 is a possible D gene (5 bases). Germline CDR1 is GTSNPN and CDR2 is SVGIG (reference sequence). V shed 0 bases and J shed 2 bases, with 11 bases lying between them. The CDR3 contains 14 residues. CDR3 sequence (DNA): TGTGCCTGGAGTGTATTTGCGGGTGCCTACGAGCAGTACTTC. It codes for CAWSVFAGAYEQYF.

The chain has TRBV29-1 and TRBJ1-2; 10 bases line up with TRBD1. The V and J ends lost 7 bases and 0 bases, in that order; junction bases with no gene match: 8. The CDR3 is made up of 15 amino acids. Looked up from germline, CDR1 is SQVTM and CDR2 is ANQGSEA. As DNA, the CDR3 is TGCAGCGCCGGGGACAGGGGAGTAGCTAACTATGGCTACACCTTC. This gives the protein CSAGDRGVANYGYTF. Full variable domain (rest looked up from reference TRBV29-1 and TRBJ1-2): SAVISQKPSRDICQRGTSLTIQCQVDSQVTMMFWYRQQPGQSLTLIATANQGSEATYESGFVIDKFPISRPNLTFSTLTVSNMSPEDSSIYLCSAGDRGVANYGYTFGSGTRLTVV.

This clone showed up just a few times. In DNA, the CDR3 is TGTGCCAGCAGCTCCAAGGGACAGGGTATTTACGAGCAGTACTTC. Its protein is CASSSKGQGIYEQYF. This rearrangement joins TRBV7-9 to TRBJ2-7; 9 bases agree with TRBD1. V was pared by 4 bases and J by 4 bases, with 8 bases of the junction left unmatched. CDR1 and CDR2 from the germline V gene are SEHNR and FQNEAQ (reference sequence). The CDR3 is 15 residues long.

The chain is built from TRBV11-2 and TRBJ2-7; no clear D. Between the trimmed V and J ends, which lost 4 bases and 4 bases, there was a span of 14 bases. The CDR3 is 14 residues long. Germline CDR1 SGHAT, CDR2 FQNNGV. CDR3 in DNA: TGTGCCAGCAGCTCCAACTGGCGACCTTACGAGCAGTACTTC. Amino acids: CASSSNWRPYEQYF.

V usage is TRBV13 and J usage is TRBJ2-7; a possible D gene is TRBD2 (5 bases). V lost 2 bases and J 2 bases, leaving 10 bases between the germline ends. The CDR3 spans 14 residues. Germline V CDR1 and CDR2: PRHDT, FYEKMQ (reference sequence). This chain's CDR3 is CASSLRSGPYEQYF. The CDR3 DNA reads TGTGCCAGCAGCTTAAGGAGCGGTCCCTACGAGCAGTACTTC.

The chain uses TRBV5-6 and TRBJ1-1, with 11 bases that match TRBD1. J gave up 7 bases and V 4 bases, and 6 bases lay outside the gene matches. The germline CDR1 and CDR2 sequences are SGHDT and YYEEEE. The CDR3 sequence is 14 residues long. This chain's CDR3 is CASSKDRGPSEAFF. CDR3 coding DNA: TGTGCCAGCAGCAAGGACAGGGGGCCTAGTGAAGCTTTCTTT.

This clone appeared a few times. V usage is TRBV21-1 and J usage is TRBJ2-5; the DNA was not compared with TRBD1, the D call given in the table. TRBV21-1 is flagged as a pseudogene. The CDR3 has 17 residues. The CDR3 region is CASSADRGRSPRETQYF. Here the CDR3 DNA reads TGTGCCAGCAGCGCAGACAGGGGGCGGTCCCCCCGAGAGACCCAGTACTTC.

The V gene is TRBV4-1, the J gene TRBJ2-1; maybe TRBD2 (7 bases). CDR1 and CDR2 from the germline V gene are MGHRA and YSYEKL. The length of the CDR3 is 14 residues. Trimming took off 0 bases at V and 9 bases at J, with 12 bases between the two ends. Here the CDR3 DNA reads TGCGCCAGCAGCCAAGATGTAGGGGGGGCTGAGCAGTTCTTC. Translating it yields CASSQDVGGAEQFF.

V and J are TRBV29-1 and TRBJ2-1, with D possibly being TRBD1 (6 bases). The CDR3 length is 15 residues. V lost 0 bases, J lost 0 bases, and 9 bases lay in between. CDR1 and CDR2 (germline): SQVTM, ANQGSEA. The CDR3 DNA reads TGCAGCGTTGAAGACGGACAGAGCTCCTACAATGAGCAGTTCTTC. Translation gives CSVEDGQSSYNEQFF.

The chain uses TRBV27 and TRBJ2-7; 8 positions agree with TRBD1. The germline gives CDR1 MNHEY, CDR2 SMNVEV (reference sequence). The CDR3 has 14 residues. Trimming at V came to 0 bases and at J to 4 bases, leaving 2 bases not matched to a gene. DNA of the CDR3: TGTGCCAGCAGTTTATCTCGGACAGGGTACGAGCAGTACTTC. Its protein is CASSLSRTGYEQYF.

The table lists this clone with a count of one. The genes are TRBV4-1 and TRBJ1-2; the match to TRBD1 covers 7 bases. The J segment lost 4 bases and the V segment lost 4 bases, leaving 9 bases of the junction unmatched. The germline V gene has CDR1 MGHRA and CDR2 YSYEKL. This CDR3 region has 15 residues. CDR3 in DNA: TGCGCCAGCAGCCTAACTGTGGGACAGCGCTATGGCTACACCTTC. Translation: CASSLTVGQRYGYTF.

As DNA, the CDR3 is TGTGCCGGGGCTTCTCCGAACACTGAAGCTTTCTTT. Protein product: CAGASPNTEAFF. The V gene is TRBV28, the J gene TRBJ1-1; possible D gene TRBD1, 5 bases. The V end lost 11 bases, the J end lost 1 base, and 11 bases lay between the germline ends. Looked up from germline, CDR1 is MDHEN and CDR2 is SYDVKM. The CDR3 covers 12 residues.

The chain joins TRBV7-8 to TRBJ1-2, with D perhaps matching TRBD1 (5 bases). CDR1 is SGHVS, CDR2 FQNEAQ, per germline. Trimming took 2 bases from V and 8 from J, leaving 24 bases between them. This CDR3 is built from 17 residues. CDR3 sequence: CASSLLGESGSGIGYTF. The CDR3 nucleotides read TGTGCCAGCAGCTTATTGGGGGAATCGGGTAGCGGTATCGGCTACACCTTC.

The V call is TRBV9, the J call TRBJ2-4; D gene uncertain. Germline lookup yields CDR1 SGDLS and CDR2 YYNGEE. The CDR3 has 13 amino acids. V lost 3 bases and J 8 bases, leaving 12 bases between the germline ends. In DNA, the CDR3 is TGTGCCAGCAGCGCCGGTTCGTACGACATTCAGTACTTC. It specifies CASSAGSYDIQYF.

The chain joins TRBV14 to TRBJ1-1; D unresolved. The germline CDR1 and CDR2 sequences are SGHDN and FVKESK. The CDR3 runs 17 residues. V shed 0 bases and J shed 0 bases, with 14 bases lying between them. The DNA of the CDR3 is TGTGCCAGCAGCCAAGATTTGGGGTCCCTCATGAACACTGAAGCTTTCTTT. Translating gives CASSQDLGSLMNTEAFF.

The V call is TRBV6-5, the J call TRBJ2-5; D is uncertain. This CDR3 has 15 amino acids. Trimming removed 0 bases from V and 1 base from J, with 9 bases in between. Germline lookup yields CDR1 MNHEY and CDR2 SVGAGI. The CDR3, as DNA: TGTGCCAGCAGTTACTCCGTTGCTGTCCAAGAGACCCAGTACTTC. Protein: CASSYSVAVQETQYF.